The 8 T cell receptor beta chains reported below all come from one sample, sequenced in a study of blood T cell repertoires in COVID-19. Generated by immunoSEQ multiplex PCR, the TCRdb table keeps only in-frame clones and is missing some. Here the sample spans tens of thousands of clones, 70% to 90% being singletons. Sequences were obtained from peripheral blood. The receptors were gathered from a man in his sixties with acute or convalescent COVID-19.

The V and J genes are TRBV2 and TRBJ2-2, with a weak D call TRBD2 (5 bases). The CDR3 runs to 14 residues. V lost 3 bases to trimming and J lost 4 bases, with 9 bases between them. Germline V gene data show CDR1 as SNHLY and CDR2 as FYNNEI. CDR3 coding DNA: TGTGCCAGCAGTGACCGGGGTACCACCGGGGAGCTGTTTTTT. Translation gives CASSDRGTTGELFF. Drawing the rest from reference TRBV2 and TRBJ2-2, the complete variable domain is EPEVTQTPSHQVTQMGQEVILRCVPISNHLYFYWYRQILGQKVEFLVSFYNNEISEKSEIFDDQFSVERPDGSNFTLKIRSTKLEDSAMYFCASSDRGTTGELFFGEGSRLTVL.

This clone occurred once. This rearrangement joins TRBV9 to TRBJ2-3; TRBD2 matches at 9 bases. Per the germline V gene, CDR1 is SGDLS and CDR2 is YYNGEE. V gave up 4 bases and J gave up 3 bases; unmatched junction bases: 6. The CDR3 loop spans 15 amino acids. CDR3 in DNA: TGTGCCAGCAGCTCGCGGGAGGGCAGGACAGATACGCAGTATTTT. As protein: CASSSREGRTDTQYF.

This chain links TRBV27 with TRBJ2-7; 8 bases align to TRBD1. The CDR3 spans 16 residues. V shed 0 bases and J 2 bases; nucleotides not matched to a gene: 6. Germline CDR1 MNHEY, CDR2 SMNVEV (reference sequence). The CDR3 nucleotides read TGTGCCAGCAGTTTATCTGGGCAGGGGGCACCCTACGAGCAGTACTTC. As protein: CASSLSGQGAPYEQYF.

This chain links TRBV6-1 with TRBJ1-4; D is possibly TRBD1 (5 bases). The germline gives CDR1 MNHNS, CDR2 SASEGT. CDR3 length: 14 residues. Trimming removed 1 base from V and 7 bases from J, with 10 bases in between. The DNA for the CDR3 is TGTGCCAGCAGTGAAGGGCCGGGGGGTGAAAAACTGTTTTTT. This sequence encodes CASSEGPGGEKLFF.

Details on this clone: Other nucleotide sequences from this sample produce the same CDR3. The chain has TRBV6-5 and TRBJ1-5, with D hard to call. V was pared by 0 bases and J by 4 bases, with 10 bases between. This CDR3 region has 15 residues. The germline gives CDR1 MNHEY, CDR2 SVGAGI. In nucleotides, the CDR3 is TGTGCCAGCAGTTACTCCAGTAGAGGGAATCAGCCCCAGCATTTT. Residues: CASSYSSRGNQPQHF.

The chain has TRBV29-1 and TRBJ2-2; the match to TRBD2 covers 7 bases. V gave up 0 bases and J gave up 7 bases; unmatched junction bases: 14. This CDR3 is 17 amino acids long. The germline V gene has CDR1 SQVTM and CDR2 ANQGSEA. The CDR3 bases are TGCAGCGTTGAAGATCTTGTGGGCGGGAGTTTTAGCGGGGAGCTGTTTTTT. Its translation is CSVEDLVGGSFSGELFF.

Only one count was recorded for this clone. DNA for the CDR3: TGTGCCAGCAGCTTAGGGTGGACAGGTAACAATGAGCAGTTCTTC. This gives the protein CASSLGWTGNNEQFF. The genes are TRBV7-7 and TRBJ2-1; 7 bases are a match to TRBD1. The CDR3 length is 15 residues. Looked up from germline, CDR1 is SSHAT and CDR2 is FNYEAQ (reference sequence). J gave up 5 bases and V 1 base, and 5 bases lay outside the gene matches. The full variable domain, its missing parts supplied by reference TRBV7-7 and TRBJ2-1, is GAGVSQSPRYKVTKRGQDVTLRCDPISSHATLYWYQQALGQGPEFLTYFNYEAQPDKSGLPSDRFSAERPEGSISTLTIQRTEQRDSAMYRCASSLGWTGNNEQFFGPGTRLTVL.

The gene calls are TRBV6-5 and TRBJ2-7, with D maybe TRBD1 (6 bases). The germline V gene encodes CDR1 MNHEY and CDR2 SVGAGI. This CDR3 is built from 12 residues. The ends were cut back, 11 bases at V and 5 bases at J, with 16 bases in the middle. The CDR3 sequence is CASRTVNNEQYF. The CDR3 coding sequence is TGTGCCTCCAGGACAGTGAACAACGAGCAGTACTTC.